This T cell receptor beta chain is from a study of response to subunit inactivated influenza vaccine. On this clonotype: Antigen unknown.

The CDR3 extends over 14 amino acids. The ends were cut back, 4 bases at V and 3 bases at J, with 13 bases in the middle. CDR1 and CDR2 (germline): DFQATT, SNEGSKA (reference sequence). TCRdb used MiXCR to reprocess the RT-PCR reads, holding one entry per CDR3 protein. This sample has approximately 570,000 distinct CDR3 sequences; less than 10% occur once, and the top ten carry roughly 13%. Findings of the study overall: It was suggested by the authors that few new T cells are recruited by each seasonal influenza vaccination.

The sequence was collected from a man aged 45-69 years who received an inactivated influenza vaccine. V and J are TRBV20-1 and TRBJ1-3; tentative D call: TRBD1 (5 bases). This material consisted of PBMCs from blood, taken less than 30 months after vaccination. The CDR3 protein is CSAKQVASGNTIYF. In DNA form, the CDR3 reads TGCAGTGCTAAACAGGTGGCGAGTGGAAACACCATATATTTT.